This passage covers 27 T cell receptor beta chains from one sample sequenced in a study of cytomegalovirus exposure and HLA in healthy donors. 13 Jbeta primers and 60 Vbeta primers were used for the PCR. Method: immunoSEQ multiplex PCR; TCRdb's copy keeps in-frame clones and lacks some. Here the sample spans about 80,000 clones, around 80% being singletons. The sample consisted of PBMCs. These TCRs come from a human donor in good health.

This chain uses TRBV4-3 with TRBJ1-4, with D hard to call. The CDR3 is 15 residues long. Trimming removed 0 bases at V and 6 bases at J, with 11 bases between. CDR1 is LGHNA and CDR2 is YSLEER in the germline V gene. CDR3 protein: CASSQDGGPYEKLFF. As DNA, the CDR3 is TGCGCCAGCAGCCAAGATGGCGGGCCTTATGAAAAACTGTTTTTT.

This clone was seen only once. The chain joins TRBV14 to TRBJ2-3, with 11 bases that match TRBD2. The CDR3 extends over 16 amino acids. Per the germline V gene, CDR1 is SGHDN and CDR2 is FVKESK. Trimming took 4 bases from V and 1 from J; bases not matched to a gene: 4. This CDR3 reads CASSRILAGGTDTQYF. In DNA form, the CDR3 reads TGTGCCAGCAGCCGAATACTAGCGGGGGGCACAGATACGCAGTATTTT.

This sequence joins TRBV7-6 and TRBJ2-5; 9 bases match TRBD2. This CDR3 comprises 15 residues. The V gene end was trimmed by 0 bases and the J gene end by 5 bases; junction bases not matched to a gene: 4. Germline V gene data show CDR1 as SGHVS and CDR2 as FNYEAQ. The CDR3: CASSLAGTSHETQYF. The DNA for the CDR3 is TGTGCCAGCAGCTTAGCCGGGACTAGCCATGAGACCCAGTACTTC.

CDR3 sequence (DNA): TGTGCCAGCAGCCCCCGGCGGGAGCTAGATACGCAGTATTTT. This codes for CASSPRRELDTQYF. This chain uses TRBV4-2 with TRBJ2-3, with 7 bases identical to TRBD2. Germline V lookup: CDR1 LGHNA, CDR2 YNFKEQ. V dropped 4 bases and J dropped 5; count of bases not matched to a gene: 6. The CDR3 runs 14 residues.

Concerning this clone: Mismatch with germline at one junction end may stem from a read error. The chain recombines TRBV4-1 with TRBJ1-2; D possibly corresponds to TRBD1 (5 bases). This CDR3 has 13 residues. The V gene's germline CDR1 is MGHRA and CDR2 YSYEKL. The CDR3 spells CASSRIGDYGYPF. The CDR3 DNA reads TGCGCCAGCAGCCGAATCGGGGACTATGGCTACCCCTTC.

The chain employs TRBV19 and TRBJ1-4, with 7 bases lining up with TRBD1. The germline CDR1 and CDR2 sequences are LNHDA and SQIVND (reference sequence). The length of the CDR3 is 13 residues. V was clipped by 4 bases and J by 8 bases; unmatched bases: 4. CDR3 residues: CASSRQGLEKLFF. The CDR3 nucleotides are TGTGCCAGTAGTAGACAGGGCTTGGAAAAACTGTTTTTT.

CDR3 loop: CASSLTGTMVATNEKLFF. The CDR3 DNA sequence: TGCGCCAGCAGCTTGACAGGTACCATGGTTGCAACTAATGAAAAACTGTTTTTT. The chain joins TRBV5-1 to TRBJ1-4, with D maybe TRBD1 (5 bases). Germline V gene lookup returns CDR1 SGHRS and CDR2 YFSETQ. The V gene lost 1 base and the J gene lost 0 bases, with 16 bases spanning the gap. This CDR3 contains 18 residues.

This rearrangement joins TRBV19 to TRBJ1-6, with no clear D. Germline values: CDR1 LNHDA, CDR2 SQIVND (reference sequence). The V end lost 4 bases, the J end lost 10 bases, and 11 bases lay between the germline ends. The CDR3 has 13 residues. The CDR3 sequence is CASSSGVRSPLHF. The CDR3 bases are TGTGCCAGTAGTAGCGGGGTCCGGTCACCCCTCCACTTT.

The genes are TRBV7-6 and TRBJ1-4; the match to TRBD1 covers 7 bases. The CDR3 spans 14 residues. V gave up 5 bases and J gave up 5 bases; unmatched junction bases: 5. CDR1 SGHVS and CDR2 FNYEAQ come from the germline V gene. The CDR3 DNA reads TGTGCCAGCAGCACGGGACAGCACAATGAAAAACTGTTTTTT. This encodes CASSTGQHNEKLFF.

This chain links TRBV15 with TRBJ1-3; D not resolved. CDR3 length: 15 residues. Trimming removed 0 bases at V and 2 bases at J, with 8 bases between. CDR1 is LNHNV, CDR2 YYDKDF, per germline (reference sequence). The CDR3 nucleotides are TGTGCCACCAGCAGAGAAGCCGGGGCTGGAAACACCATATATTTT. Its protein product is CATSREAGAGNTIYF.

CDR3 sequence (DNA): TGTGCAAGTCGCTCCTCCGGGGGGGGGAGGTGCTACTCCTCTGGGGCCAACGTCCTGACTTTC. Amino acid sequence: CASRSSGGGRCYSSGANVLTF. The V and J genes are TRBV12-2 and TRBJ2-6; the table's D call, TRBD2, has no DNA check behind it. TRBV12-2 is assigned pseudogene status. There are 21 residues in the CDR3.

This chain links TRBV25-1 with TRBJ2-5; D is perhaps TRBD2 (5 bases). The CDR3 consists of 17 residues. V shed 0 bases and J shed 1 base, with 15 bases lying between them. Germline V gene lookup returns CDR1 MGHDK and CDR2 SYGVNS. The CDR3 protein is CASSEYRAGWSQETQYF. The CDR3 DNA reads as TGTGCCAGCAGTGAATATCGGGCGGGCTGGTCCCAAGAGACCCAGTACTTC.

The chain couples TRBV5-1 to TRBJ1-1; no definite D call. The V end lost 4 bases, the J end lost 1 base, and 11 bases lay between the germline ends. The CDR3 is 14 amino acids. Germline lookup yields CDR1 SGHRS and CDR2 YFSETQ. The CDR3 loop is CASSPDGGNTEAFF. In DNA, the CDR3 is TGCGCCAGCAGCCCAGACGGAGGGAACACTGAAGCTTTCTTT.

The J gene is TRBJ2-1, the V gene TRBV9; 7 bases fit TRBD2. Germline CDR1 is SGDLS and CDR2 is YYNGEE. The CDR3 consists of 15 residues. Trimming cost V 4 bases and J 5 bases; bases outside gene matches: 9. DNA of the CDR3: TGTGCCAGCAGCACAACCGGGCGGGGGAACAATGAGCAGTTCTTC. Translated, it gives CASSTTGRGNNEQFF.

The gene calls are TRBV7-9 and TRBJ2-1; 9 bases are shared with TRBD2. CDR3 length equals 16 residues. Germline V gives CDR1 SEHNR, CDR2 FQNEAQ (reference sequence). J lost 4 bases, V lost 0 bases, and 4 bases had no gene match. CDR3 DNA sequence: TGTGCCAGCAGCTTAGCGGCCAGCGGGGGGTACAATGAGCAGTTCTTC. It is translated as CASSLAASGGYNEQFF. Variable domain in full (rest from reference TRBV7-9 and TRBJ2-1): DTGVSQNPRHKITKRGQNVTFRCDPISEHNRLYWYRQTLGQGPEFLTYFQNEAQLEKSRLLSDRFSAERPKGSFSTLEIQRTEQGDSAMYLCASSLAASGGYNEQFFGPGTRLTVL.

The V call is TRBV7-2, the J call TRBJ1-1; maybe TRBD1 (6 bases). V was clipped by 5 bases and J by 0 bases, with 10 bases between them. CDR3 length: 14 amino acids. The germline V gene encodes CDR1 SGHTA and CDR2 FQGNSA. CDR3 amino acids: CASSRTEMNTEAFF. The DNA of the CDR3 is TGTGCCAGCAGCCGGACAGAGATGAACACTGAAGCTTTCTTT.

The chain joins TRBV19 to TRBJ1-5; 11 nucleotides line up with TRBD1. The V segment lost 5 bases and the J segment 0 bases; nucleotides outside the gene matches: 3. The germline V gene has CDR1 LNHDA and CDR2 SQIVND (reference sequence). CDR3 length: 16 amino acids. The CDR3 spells CASSQDRGLSNQPQHF. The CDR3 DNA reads TGTGCCAGTAGTCAGGACAGGGGGCTTAGCAATCAGCCCCAGCATTTT.

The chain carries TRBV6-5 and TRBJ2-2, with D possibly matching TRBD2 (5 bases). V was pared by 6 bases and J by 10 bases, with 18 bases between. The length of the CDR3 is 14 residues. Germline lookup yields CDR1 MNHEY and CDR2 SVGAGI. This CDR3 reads CASSRSGSVEELFF. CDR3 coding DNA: TGTGCCAGCAGCCGCTCAGGTAGCGTCGAGGAGCTGTTTTTT.

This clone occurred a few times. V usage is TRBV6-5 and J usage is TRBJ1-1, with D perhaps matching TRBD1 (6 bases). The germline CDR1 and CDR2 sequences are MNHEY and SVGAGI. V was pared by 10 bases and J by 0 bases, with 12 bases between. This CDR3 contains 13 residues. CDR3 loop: CATGTNMNTEAFF. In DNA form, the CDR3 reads TGTGCCACCGGGACAAATATGAACACTGAAGCTTTCTTT.

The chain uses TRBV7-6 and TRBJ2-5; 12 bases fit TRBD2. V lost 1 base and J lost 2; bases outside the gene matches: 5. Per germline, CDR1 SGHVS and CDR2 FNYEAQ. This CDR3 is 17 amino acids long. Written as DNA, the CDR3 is TGTGCCAGCAGCTTAGGTCGACTAGCGGGGGTACAAGAGACCCAGTACTTC. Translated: CASSLGRLAGVQETQYF.

The CDR3 DNA reads TGCGCCAGCAGCCGAACCCAGGGGTCCTATGGCTACACCTTC. Protein product: CASSRTQGSYGYTF. The V call is TRBV5-1, the J call TRBJ1-2, with D tentatively TRBD1 (6 bases). Germline V gene lookup returns CDR1 SGHRS and CDR2 YFSETQ. Trimming left V 4 bases short and J 4 bases short, with 14 bases between. The CDR3 runs 14 residues.

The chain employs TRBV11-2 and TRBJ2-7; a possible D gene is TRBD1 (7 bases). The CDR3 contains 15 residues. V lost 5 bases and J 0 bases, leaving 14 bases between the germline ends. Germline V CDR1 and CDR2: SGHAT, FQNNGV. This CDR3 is CASSGGGDSSYEQYF. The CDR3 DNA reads TGTGCCAGCAGCGGGGGCGGGGACAGCTCCTACGAGCAGTACTTC.

The DNA for the CDR3 is TGCGCCAGCAGCTTGGGAGACAGGGTGAATGGCTACACCTTC. Translated, it gives CASSLGDRVNGYTF. V and J are TRBV5-1 and TRBJ1-2, with 7 bases that match TRBD1. CDR1 SGHRS and CDR2 YFSETQ come from the germline V gene. V shed 0 bases, J shed 6 bases, and the junction held 5 bases outside the gene matches. The CDR3 covers 14 residues. Filled out from reference TRBV5-1 and TRBJ1-2, the complete variable domain reads KAGVTQTPRYLIKTRGQQVTLSCSPISGHRSVSWYQQTPGQGLQFLFEYFSETQRNKGNFPGRFSGRQFSNSRSEMNVSTLELGDSALYLCASSLGDRVNGYTFGSGTRLTVV.

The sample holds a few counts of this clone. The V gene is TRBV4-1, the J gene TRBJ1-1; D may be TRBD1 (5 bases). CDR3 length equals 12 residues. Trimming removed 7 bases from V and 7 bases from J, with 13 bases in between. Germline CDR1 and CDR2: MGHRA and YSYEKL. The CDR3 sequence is CASNGGDSEAFF. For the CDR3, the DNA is TGCGCCAGCAATGGCGGAGACAGTGAAGCTTTCTTT.

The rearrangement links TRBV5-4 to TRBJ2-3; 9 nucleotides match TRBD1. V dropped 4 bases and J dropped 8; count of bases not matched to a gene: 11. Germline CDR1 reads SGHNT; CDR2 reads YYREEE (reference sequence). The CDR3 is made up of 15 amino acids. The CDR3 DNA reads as TGTGCCAGCAGCAGGACAGGGGCCGCCTTGGGTACGCAGTATTTT. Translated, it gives CASSRTGAALGTQYF.

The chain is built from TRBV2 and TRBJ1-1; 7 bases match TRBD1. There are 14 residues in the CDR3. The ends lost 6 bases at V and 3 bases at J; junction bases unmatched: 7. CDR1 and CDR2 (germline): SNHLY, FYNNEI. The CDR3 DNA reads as TGTGCCAGCAGGGGGGACAGTAGGTACACTGAAGCTTTCTTT. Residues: CASRGDSRYTEAFF.

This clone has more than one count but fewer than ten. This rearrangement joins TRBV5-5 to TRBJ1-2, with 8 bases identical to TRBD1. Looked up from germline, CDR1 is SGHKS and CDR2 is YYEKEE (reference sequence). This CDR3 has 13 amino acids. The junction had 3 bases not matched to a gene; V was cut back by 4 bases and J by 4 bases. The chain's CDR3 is CASSPGTGYGYTF. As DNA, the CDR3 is TGTGCCAGCAGCCCTGGGACAGGCTATGGCTACACCTTC.